This T cell receptor (beta chain) was captured by sequencing in a study of T cells after somatic rescue of genetic block. Germline CDR1 MNHNS, CDR2 SASEGT. With 7 bases removed from V and 3 bases from J, the gap between germline ends came to 9 bases. The CDR3 extends over 12 amino acids. Repertoires were generated with immunoSEQ multiplex PCR, while TCRdb's copy carries only in-frame clones and drops some. The sample includes under 150,000 clones, 80% to 95% of them seen just once. Sequences were obtained from peripheral blood mononuclear cells (PBMCs). The chain has TRBV6-1 and TRBJ1-1; a weak D match, TRBD1 (5 bases). This receptor was obtained from a woman aged 18-29 years. CDR3 nucleotide sequence: TGTGCCAGCACCAGGGAATACACTGAAGCTTTCTTT. Its translation is CASTREYTEAFF.